This T cell receptor beta chain was captured by sequencing in a study of blood T cell repertoires in COVID-19. Germline lookup yields CDR1 MNHEY and CDR2 SVGAGI. The V and J ends lost 10 bases and 4 bases, in that order; junction bases with no gene match: 7. This CDR3 is built from 13 residues. The study counted Cohort 3 donors as recovered given two negative PCRs, clearance, or symptom resolution. Only in-frame clones appear in the TCRdb table, and some are missing; sequencing was by immunoSEQ multiplex PCR. Among more than 300,000 clones listed, around 90% were seen once. What was sequenced was PBMCs or T cells enriched from blood (not recorded which). The J gene is TRBJ1-1, the V gene TRBV6-5, with 9 bases aligning to TRBD1. The sequence was obtained from a young woman who had recovered from COVID-19. This chain's CDR3 is CAIQGARSTEAFF. Here the CDR3 DNA reads TGTGCCATACAGGGGGCGCGGAGCACTGAAGCTTTCTTT.